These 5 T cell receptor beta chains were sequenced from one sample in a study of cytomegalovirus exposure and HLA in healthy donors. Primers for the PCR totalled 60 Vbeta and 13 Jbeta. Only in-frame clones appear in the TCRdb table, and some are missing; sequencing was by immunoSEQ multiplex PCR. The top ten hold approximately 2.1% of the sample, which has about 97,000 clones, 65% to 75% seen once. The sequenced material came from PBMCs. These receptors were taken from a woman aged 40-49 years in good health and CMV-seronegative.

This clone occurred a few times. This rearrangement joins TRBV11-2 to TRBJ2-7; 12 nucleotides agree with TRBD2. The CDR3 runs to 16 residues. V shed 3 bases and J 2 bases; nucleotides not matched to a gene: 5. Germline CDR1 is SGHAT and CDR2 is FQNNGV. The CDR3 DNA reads TGTGCCAGCAGCTTCCAGAGACTAGCGGGGGCCTACGAGCAGTACTTC. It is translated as CASSFQRLAGAYEQYF.

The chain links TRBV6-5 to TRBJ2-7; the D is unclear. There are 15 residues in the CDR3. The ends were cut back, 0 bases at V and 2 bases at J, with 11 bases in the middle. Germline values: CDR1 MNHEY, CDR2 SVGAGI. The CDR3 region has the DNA TGTGCCAGCAGTTACTCGGGCGTTCCAACCTACGAGCAGTACTTC. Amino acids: CASSYSGVPTYEQYF.

The CDR3 loop reads CASRDRALNQPQHF. The DNA for the CDR3 is TGTGCCAGCAGGGACAGGGCACTCAATCAGCCCCAGCATTTT. The chain joins TRBV6-1 to TRBJ1-5; 8 nucleotides agree with TRBD1. The CDR3 consists of 14 residues. V shed 6 bases and J 3 bases; nucleotides not matched to a gene: 4. Germline-derived CDR1 and CDR2 are MNHNS and SASEGT.

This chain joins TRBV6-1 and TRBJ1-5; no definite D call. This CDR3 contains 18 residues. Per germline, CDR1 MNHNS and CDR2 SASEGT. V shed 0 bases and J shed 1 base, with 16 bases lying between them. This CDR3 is CASSEARFSGVSNQPQHF. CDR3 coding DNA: TGTGCCAGCAGTGAAGCGAGGTTTAGCGGGGTGAGCAATCAGCCCCAGCATTTT.

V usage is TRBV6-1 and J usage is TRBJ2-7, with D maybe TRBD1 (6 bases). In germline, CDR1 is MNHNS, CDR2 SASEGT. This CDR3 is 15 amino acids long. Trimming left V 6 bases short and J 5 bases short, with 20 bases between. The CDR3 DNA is TGTGCCAGCAGACAGATTGGCAGGGGTGAACACGAGCAGTACTTC. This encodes CASRQIGRGEHEQYF.